Following are 3 T cell receptor beta chains from one sample sequenced in a study of blood T cell repertoires in COVID-19. The method was immunoSEQ multiplex PCR; TCRdb's version includes in-frame clones alone and lacks a portion of them. The sample comprises 350,000 to 450,000 clones, around 87% of which are singletons, and roughly 1.9% rests with the top ten. Sequencing was carried out using PBMCs or T cells enriched from blood (not recorded which). The receptors come from a man aged 35 to 55 in a cohort exposed to, infected with or recovered from COVID-19 (not recorded which).

This clone was detected a few times. The V call is TRBV10-2, the J call TRBJ2-7, with TRBD2 identical over 11 bases. The CDR3 has 15 amino acids. CDR1 is WSHSY, CDR2 SAAADI, per germline. The ends lost 4 bases at V and 3 bases at J; junction bases unmatched: 5. CDR3 sequence reads: CASSGGTSGLYEQYF. CDR3 DNA: TGCGCCAGCAGTGGCGGGACTAGCGGCCTCTACGAGCAGTACTTC.

The genes are TRBV6-5 and TRBJ1-1; 8 bases are a match to TRBD1. CDR3 length equals 14 residues. V trimming: 5 bases; J trimming: 3 bases; junction bases outside the gene matches: 5. CDR1 is MNHEY, CDR2 SVGAGI, per germline. CDR3 residues: CASSHRGKYTEAFF. For the CDR3, the DNA is TGTGCCAGCAGTCACAGGGGGAAGTACACTGAAGCTTTCTTT.

The chain joins TRBV6-6 to TRBJ1-1; TRBD1 agrees at 8 bases. The CDR3 loop spans 15 amino acids. The trim removed 5 bases at V and 6 bases at J, leaving 11 bases unmatched. Germline V gene lookup returns CDR1 MNHNY and CDR2 SVGAGI (reference sequence). The CDR3 DNA sequence: TGTGCCAGCAGTCATCCGTATCCGACAGGGGCTGAAGCTTTCTTT. Its protein is CASSHPYPTGAEAFF.